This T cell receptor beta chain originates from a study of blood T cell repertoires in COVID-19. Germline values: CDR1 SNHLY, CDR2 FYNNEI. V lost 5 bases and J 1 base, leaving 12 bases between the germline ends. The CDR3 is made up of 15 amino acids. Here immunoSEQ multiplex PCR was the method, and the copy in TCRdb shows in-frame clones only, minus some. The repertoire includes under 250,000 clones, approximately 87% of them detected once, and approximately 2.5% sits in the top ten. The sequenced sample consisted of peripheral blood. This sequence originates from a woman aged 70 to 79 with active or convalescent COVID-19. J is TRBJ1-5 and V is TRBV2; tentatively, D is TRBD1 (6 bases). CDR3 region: CASSWEQGSNQPQHF. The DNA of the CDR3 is TGTGCCAGCAGTTGGGAACAGGGAAGCAATCAGCCCCAGCATTTT.